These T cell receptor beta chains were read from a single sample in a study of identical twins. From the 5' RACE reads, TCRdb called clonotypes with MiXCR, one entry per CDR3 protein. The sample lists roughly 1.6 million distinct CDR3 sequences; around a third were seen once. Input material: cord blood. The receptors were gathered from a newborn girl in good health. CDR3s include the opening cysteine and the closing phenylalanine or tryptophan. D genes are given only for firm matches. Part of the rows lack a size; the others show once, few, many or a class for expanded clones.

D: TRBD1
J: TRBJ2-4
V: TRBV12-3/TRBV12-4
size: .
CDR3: CASSPQGAIAKNIQYF
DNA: TGTGCCAGCAGCCCGCAGGGGGCCATAGCCAAAAACATTCAGTACTTC

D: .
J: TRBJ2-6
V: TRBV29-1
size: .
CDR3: CSVGLTGNAGANVLTF
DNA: TGCAGCGTCGGACTTACAGGGAACGCTGGGGCCAACGTCCTGACTTTC

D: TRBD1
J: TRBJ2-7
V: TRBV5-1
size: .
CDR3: CASSVKQGAMNEQYF
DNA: TGCGCCAGCAGCGTAAAACAGGGGGCGATGAACGAGCAGTACTTC

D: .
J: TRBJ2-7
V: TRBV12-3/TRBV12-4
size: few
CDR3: CASSLQGSPYEQYF
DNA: TGTGCCAGCAGTTTGCAGGGGTCCCCCTACGAGCAGTACTTC

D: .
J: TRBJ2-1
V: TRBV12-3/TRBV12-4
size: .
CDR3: CASSKGGGYEQFF
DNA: TGTGCCAGCAGCAAGGGGGGGGGATATGAGCAGTTCTTC

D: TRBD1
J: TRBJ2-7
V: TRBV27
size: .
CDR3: CASSFTGGWSYEQYF
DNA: TGTGCCAGCAGTTTTACAGGGGGGTGGTCCTACGAGCAGTACTTC

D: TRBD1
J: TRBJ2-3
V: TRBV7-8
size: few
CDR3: CASSRPDRVIKDTQYF
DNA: TGTGCCAGCAGTCGACCAGACAGGGTGATTAAAGATACGCAGTATTTT

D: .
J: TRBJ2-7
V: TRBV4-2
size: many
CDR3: CASSQEYTYEQYF
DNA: TGTGCCAGCAGCCAAGAGTACACCTACGAGCAGTACTTC

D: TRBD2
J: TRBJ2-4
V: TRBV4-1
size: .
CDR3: CASSPTTSLTKNIQYF
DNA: TGCGCCAGCAGCCCGACGACTAGCTTGACCAAAAACATTCAGTACTTC

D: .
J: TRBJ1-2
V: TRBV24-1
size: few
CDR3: CATSDNRRVGYTF
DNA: TGTGCCACCAGTGATAATAGGAGGGTCGGCTACACCTTC

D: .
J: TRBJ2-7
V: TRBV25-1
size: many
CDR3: CASSEHDSQYF
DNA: TGTGCCAGCAGTGAGCACGACAGCCAGTACTTC

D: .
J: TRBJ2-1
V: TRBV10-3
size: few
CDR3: CAISEETILYNEQFF
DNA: TGTGCCATCAGTGAGGAGACAATCCTTTACAATGAGCAGTTCTTC

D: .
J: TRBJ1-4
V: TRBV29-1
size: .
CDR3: CSVSGTATNEKLFF
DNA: TGCAGCGTTAGCGGTACTGCAACTAATGAAAAACTGTTTTTT

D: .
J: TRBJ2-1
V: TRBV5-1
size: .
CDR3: CANSLRITTYNEQFF
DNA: TGCGCCAACAGCTTGCGGATCACCACCTACAATGAGCAGTTCTTC

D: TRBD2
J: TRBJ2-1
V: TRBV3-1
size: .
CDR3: CASSRTSGHYNEQFF
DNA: TGTGCCAGCAGCCGGACTAGCGGGCACTACAATGAGCAGTTCTTC

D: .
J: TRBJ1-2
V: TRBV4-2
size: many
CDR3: CASSSDRPNYGYTF
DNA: TGTGCCAGCAGCTCAGACAGGCCTAACTATGGCTACACCTTC

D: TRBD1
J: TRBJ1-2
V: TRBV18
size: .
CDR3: CASSTGTAHYGYTF
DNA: TGTGCCAGCTCAACAGGGACAGCCCACTATGGCTACACCTTC

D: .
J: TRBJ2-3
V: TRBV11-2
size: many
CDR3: CASSFRASTDTQYF
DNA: TGTGCCAGCAGCTTCCGGGCTAGCACAGATACGCAGTATTTT

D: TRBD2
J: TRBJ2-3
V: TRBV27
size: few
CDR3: CASSRQAGGRRDTQYF
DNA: TGTGCCAGCAGCCGCCAAGCGGGAGGGCGGAGAGATACGCAGTATTTT

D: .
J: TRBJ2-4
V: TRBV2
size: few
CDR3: CASSSETKNIQYF
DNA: TGTGCCAGCAGTTCGGAGACCAAAAACATTCAGTACTTC

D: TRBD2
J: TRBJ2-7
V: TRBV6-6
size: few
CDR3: CASSPPGLGLYNEQYF
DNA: TGTGCCAGCAGTCCACCCGGACTAGGGCTATACAATGAGCAGTACTTC

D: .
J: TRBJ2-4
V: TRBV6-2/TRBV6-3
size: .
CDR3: CASSYPPITGKGDIQYF
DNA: TGTGCCAGCAGTTACCCTCCCATTACAGGGAAGGGGGACATTCAGTACTTC

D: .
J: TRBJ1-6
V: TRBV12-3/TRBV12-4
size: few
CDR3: CASSFPPLGSPLHF
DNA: TGTGCCAGCAGTTTCCCCCCCCTCGGGTCACCCCTCCACTTT

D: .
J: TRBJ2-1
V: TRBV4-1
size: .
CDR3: CASSRLGGLPYNEQFF
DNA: TGCGCCAGCAGCCGGTTAGGGGGACTACCGTACAATGAGCAGTTCTTC

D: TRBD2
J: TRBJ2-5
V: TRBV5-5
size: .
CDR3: CASSLWWTSGYNEQYF
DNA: TGTGCCAGCAGCTTGTGGTGGACTAGCGGTTACAATGAGCAGTACTTC

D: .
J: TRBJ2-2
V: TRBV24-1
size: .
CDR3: CATSDVRANTGELFF
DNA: TGTGCCACCAGTGACGTCAGGGCGAACACCGGGGAGCTGTTTTTT

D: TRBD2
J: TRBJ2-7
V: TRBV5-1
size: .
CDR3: CASSLWTSGGADEQYF
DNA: TGCGCCAGCAGCCTATGGACTAGCGGGGGGGCCGATGAGCAGTACTTC

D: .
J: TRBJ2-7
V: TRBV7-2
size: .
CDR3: CASSLGVGGLSYEQYF
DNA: TGTGCCAGCAGCTTAGGGGTGGGGGGGCTCTCCTACGAGCAGTACTTC

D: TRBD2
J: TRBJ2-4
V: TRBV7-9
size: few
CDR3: CASSPASSGGLEQYF
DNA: TGTGCCAGCAGCCCAGCATCGAGCGGGGGGTTGGAGCAGTACTTC

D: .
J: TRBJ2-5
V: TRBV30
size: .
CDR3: CAWGLTRKGQYF
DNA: TGTGCCTGGGGACTCACACGGAAAGGCCAGTACTTC

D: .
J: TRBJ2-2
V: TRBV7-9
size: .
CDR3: CASSTGLEAGRPFSTGELFF
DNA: TGTGCCAGCAGCACGGGGCTCGAGGCAGGACGTCCATTTTCCACCGGGGAGCTGTTTTTT

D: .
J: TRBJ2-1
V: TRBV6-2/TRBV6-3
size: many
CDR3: CASSLTGPIYNEQFF
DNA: TGTGCCAGCAGTCTTACAGGGCCTATTTACAATGAGCAGTTCTTC

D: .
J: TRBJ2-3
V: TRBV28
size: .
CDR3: CASSLVVGRGPVPDTQYF
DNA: TGTGCCAGCAGTTTGGTTGTGGGGCGGGGGCCGGTCCCAGATACGCAGTATTTT

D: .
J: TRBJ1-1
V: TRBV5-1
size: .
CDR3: CASSFPYRTGTESFF
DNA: TGCGCCAGCAGCTTCCCTTATAGGACGGGCACTGAATCTTTCTTT

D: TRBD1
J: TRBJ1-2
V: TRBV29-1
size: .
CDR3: CSVRQGAGYGYTF
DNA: TGCAGCGTTAGGCAGGGGGCAGGCTATGGCTACACCTTC

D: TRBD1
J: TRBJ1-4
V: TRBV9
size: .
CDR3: CASSVGGQLSNEKLFF
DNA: TGTGCCAGCAGCGTAGGGGGACAGCTTTCTAATGAAAAACTGTTTTTT

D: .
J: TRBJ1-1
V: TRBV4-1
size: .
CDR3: CASSQGNRMNTEAFF
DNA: TGCGCCAGCAGCCAAGGGAACAGGATGAACACTGAAGCTTTCTTT

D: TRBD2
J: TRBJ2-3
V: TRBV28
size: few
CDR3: CASSFPPSGSTDTQYF
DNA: TGTGCCAGCAGTTTCCCTCCTAGCGGGAGCACAGATACGCAGTATTTT

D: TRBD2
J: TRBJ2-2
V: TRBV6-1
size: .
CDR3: CASTRLAGATGELFF
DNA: TGTGCCAGCACCCGACTAGCGGGAGCCACCGGGGAGCTGTTTTTT

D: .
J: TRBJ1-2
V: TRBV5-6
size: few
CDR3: CASSSNLHGNYGYTF
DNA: TGTGCCAGCAGCTCTAACCTACACGGAAACTATGGCTACACCTTC

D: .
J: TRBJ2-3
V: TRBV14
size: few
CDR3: CTSSQDRRSTDTQYF
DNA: TGTACCAGCAGCCAAGACAGGCGTAGCACAGATACGCAGTATTTT

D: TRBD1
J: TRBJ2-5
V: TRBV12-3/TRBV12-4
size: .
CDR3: CASSTRDRGGETQYF
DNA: TGTGCCAGCAGTACCCGGGACAGGGGGGGAGAGACCCAGTACTTC

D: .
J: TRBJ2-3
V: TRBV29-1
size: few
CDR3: CSVGTISQGHADTQYF
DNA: TGCAGCGTTGGAACGATAAGCCAAGGTCACGCAGATACGCAGTATTTT

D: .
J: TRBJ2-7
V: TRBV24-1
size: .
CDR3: CATSSDSPRKQYF
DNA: TGTGCCACCAGTTCTGACAGTCCTCGCAAGCAGTACTTC

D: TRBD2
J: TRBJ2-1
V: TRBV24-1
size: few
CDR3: CATSDALAGGGNEQFF
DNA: TGTGCCACCAGTGATGCCCTAGCGGGAGGAGGCAATGAGCAGTTCTTC

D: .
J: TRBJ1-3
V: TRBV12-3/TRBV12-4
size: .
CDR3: CATRAAGNTIYF
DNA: TGTGCCACCAGGGCTGCTGGAAACACCATATATTTT

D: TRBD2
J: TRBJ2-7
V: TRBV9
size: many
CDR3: CASSGTSGSEQYF
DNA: TGTGCCAGCAGCGGGACTAGCGGGAGCGAGCAGTACTTC